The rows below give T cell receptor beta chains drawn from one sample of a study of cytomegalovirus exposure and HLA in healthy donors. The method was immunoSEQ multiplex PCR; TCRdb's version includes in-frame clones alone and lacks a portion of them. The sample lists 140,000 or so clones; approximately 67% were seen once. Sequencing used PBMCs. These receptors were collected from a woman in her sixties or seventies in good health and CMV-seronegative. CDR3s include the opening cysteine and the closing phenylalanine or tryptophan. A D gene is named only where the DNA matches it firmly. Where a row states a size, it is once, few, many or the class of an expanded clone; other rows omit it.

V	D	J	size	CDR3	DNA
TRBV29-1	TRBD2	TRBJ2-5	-	CSVTSGRWETQYF	TGCAGCGTTACCAGCGGGAGGTGGGAGACCCAGTACTTC
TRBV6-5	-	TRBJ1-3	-	CASSPTTSGNTIYF	TGTGCCAGCAGTCCGACGACTTCTGGAAACACCATATATTTT
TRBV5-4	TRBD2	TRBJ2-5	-	CASRSGTSGPQETQYF	TGTGCCAGCAGATCTGGGACTAGCGGACCCCAAGAGACCCAGTACTTC
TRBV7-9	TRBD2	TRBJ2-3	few	CASSAPSGTADTQYF	TGTGCCAGCAGCGCCCCTAGCGGGACTGCAGATACGCAGTATTTT
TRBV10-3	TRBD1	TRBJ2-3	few	CAIRDRERSTDTQYF	TGTGCCATCAGGGACAGGGAAAGGAGCACAGATACGCAGTATTTT
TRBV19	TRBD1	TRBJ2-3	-	CASSRGQGTDTQYF	TGTGCCAGTAGTAGAGGACAGGGGACAGATACGCAGTATTTT
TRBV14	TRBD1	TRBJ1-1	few	CASSPDREDTEAFF	TGTGCCAGCAGCCCGGACAGGGAGGACACTGAAGCTTTCTTT
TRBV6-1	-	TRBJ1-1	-	CASSVTRGTEAFF	TGTGCCAGCAGTGTAACCAGGGGAACTGAAGCCTTCTTT
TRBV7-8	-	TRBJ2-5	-	CASSLSLAQETQYF	TGTGCCAGCAGCTTATCCCTAGCGCAAGAGACCCAGTACTTC
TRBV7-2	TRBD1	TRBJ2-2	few	CASSQKRGTGVSGELFF	TGTGCCAGCAGCCAGAAAAGGGGTACAGGGGTGTCCGGGGAGCTGTTTTTT
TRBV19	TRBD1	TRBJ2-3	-	CASGDRGRDTQYF	TGTGCCAGTGGGGACAGGGGGCGAGATACGCAGTATTTT
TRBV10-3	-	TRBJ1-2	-	CAISESLSGYTF	TGTGCCATCAGTGAATCCTTGAGTGGCTACACCTTC
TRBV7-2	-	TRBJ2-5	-	CASSLRGETQYF	TGTGCCAGCAGCTTACGGGGGGAGACCCAGTACTTC
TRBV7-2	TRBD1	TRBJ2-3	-	CASSFQGGTDTQYF	TGTGCCAGCAGCTTTCAGGGGGGCACAGATACGCAGTATTTT
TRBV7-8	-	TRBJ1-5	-	CASGTRTNQPQHF	TGTGCCAGCGGGACACGGACGAATCAGCCCCAGCATTTT
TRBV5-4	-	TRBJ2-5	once	CASSLVSVQETQYF	TGTGCCAGCAGCTTGGTGTCGGTCCAAGAGACCCAGTACTTC
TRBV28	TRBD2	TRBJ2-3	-	CASGTSHTQYF	TGTGCCAGCGGGACTAGCCATACGCAGTATTTT
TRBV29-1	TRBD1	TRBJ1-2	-	CSVGQGQGYGYTF	TGCAGCGTTGGACAGGGGCAGGGCTATGGCTACACCTTC
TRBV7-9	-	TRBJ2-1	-	CASSLAPGNEQFF	TGTGCCAGCAGCTTAGCCCCGGGTAATGAGCAGTTCTTC
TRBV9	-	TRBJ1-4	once	CASSVGPLNEKLFF	TGTGCCAGCAGCGTAGGGCCTCTTAATGAAAAACTGTTTTTT
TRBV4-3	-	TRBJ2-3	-	CASSPGGGGSDTQYF	TGCGCCAGCAGCCCGGGCGGAGGGGGCTCAGATACGCAGTATTTT
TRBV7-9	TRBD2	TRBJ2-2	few	CSSSRGGRGWTGELFF	TGTTCCAGCAGCCGCGGGGGGCGGGGGTGGACCGGGGAGCTGTTTTTT
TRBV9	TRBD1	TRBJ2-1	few	CASSPRQGDEQFF	TGTGCCAGCAGCCCTCGACAGGGCGATGAGCAGTTCTTC
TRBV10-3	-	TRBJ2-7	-	CAISDPGEQYF	TGTGCCATCAGTGATCCGGGGGAGCAGTACTTC
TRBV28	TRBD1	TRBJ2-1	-	CASSLSGTGGQGEQFF	TGTGCCAGCAGTTTATCGGGGACAGGGGGCCAGGGTGAGCAGTTCTTC
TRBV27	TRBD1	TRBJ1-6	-	CASSSMKTGGENSPLHF	TGTGCCAGCAGTTCTATGAAAACAGGGGGCGAGAATTCACCCCTCCACTTT
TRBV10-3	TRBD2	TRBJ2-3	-	CAITGAGAAFDTQYF	TGTGCCATCACGGGTGCGGGAGCCGCTTTTGATACGCAGTATTTT
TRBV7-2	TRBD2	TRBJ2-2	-	CASSSSGGVTGELFF	TGTGCCAGCAGCTCTAGCGGGGGGGTGACCGGGGAGCTGTTTTTT
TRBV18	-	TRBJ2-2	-	CASSPLPANTGELFF	TGTGCCAGCTCACCCCTACCGGCGAACACCGGGGAGCTGTTTTTT
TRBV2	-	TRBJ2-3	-	CASRSSGVRDTQYF	TGTGCCAGCAGAAGTTCGGGGGTAAGAGATACGCAGTATTTT
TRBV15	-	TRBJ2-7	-	CATSRDRSEQYF	TGTGCCACCAGCAGAGATCGGTCCGAGCAGTACTTC
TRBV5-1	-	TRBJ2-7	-	CASSPGGRSSYEQYF	TGCGCCAGCAGCCCCGGGGGACGGAGCTCCTACGAGCAGTACTTC
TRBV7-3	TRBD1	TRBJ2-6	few	CASSRQGHSGANVLTF	TGTGCCAGCAGTCGACAGGGCCACTCTGGGGCCAACGTCCTGACTTTC
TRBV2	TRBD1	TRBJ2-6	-	CASSMDRGLISGANVLTF	TGTGCCAGCAGTATGGACAGGGGGTTGATTTCTGGGGCCAACGTCCTGACTTTC
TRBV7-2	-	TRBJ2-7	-	CASSWRETYEQYF	TGTGCCAGCAGCTGGAGGGAGACCTACGAGCAGTACTTC
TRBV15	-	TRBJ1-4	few	CATSRAQVTTNEKLFF	TGTGCCACCAGCAGGGCCCAGGTCACAACTAATGAAAAACTGTTTTTT
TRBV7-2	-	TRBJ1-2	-	CASSLVSPGLLSYGYTF	TGTGCCAGCAGCTTAGTATCCCCAGGGCTCCTTTCCTATGGCTACACCTTC
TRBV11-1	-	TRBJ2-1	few	CASSLPSTSGNEQFF	TGTGCCAGCAGCTTACCATCGACTAGTGGCAATGAGCAGTTCTTC
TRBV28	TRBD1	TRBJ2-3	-	CASSSTGGRDTQYF	TGTGCCAGCAGTTCTACAGGGGGCAGAGATACGCAGTATTTT
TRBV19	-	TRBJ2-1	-	CASTSHPTYNEQFF	TGTGCCAGCACTAGCCACCCTACCTACAATGAGCAGTTCTTC